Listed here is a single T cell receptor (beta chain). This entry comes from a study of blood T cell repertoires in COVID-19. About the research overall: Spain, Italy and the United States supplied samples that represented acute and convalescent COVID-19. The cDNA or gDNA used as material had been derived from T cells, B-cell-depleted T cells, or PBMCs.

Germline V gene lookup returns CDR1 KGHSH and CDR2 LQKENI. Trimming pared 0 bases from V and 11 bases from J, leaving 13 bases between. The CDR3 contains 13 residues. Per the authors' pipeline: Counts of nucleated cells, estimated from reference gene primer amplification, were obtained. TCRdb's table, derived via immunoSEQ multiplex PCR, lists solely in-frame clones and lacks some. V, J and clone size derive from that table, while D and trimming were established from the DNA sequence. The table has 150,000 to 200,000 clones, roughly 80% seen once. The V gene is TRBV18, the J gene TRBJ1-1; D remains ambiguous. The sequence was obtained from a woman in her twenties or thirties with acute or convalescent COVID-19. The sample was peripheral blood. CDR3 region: CASSPPQRGDAFF. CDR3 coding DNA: TGTGCCAGCTCACCACCGCAACGCGGGGATGCTTTCTTT.